This T cell receptor (beta chain) was sequenced in a study of blood T cell repertoires in COVID-19. Across the whole study: T cells, B-cell-depleted T cells, or PBMCs provided the cDNA or gDNA that served as material.

The CDR3 spans 13 residues. Germline loops: CDR1 MNHEY, CDR2 SVGAGI. Between the trimmed V and J ends, which lost 10 bases and 9 bases, there was a span of 16 bases. How the authors handled the data: Estimation of nucleated cell counts was performed using reference gene primer amplification. Profiled with immunoSEQ multiplex PCR; TCRdb holds only in-frame clones, not every one. V and J calls and clone size are given by that table; D and trimming were obtained from the DNA. The repertoire consists of under 350,000 clones, with around 85% occurring once and the leading ten covering roughly 11%. The sequence came from a woman aged 70 to 79 with acute or convalescent COVID-19. The chain recombines TRBV6-5 with TRBJ1-6; D remains unclear. The sequenced material came from peripheral blood. The CDR3 bases are TGTGCCACCGCGATCGGGAGGAGTTCACCCCTCCACTTT. It codes for CATAIGRSSPLHF.